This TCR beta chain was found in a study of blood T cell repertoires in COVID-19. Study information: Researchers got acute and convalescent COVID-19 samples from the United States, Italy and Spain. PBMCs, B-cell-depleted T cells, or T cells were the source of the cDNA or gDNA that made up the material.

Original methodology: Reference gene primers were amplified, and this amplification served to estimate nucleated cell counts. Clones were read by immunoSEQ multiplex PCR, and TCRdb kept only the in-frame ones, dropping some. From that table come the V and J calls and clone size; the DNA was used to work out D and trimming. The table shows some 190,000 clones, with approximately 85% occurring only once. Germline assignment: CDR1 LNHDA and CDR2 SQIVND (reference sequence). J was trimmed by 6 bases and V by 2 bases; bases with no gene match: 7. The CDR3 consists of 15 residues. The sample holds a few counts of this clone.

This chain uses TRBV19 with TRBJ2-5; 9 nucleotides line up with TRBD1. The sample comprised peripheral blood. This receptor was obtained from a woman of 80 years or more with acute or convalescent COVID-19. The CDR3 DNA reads TGTGCCAGTAGTATACCCGGGACAGGGTTACAGACCCAGTACTTC. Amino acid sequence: CASSIPGTGLQTQYF.